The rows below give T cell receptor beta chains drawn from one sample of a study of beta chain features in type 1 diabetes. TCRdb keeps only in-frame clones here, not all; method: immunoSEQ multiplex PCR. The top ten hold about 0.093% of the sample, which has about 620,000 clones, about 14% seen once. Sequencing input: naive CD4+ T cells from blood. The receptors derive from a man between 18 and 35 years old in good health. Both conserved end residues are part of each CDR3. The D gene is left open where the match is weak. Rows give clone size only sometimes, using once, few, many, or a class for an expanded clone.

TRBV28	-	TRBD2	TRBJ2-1	CASSFSSGSSSYNEQFF	TGTGCCAGCAGTTTCTCTAGCGGGAGCAGCTCCTACAATGAGCAGTTCTTC
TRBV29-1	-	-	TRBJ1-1	CSVEAPGQIAAFF	TGCAGCGTTGAAGCCCCGGGACAAATCGCCGCTTTCTTT
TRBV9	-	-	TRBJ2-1	CASSFEGDEYNEQFF	TGTGCCAGCAGCTTCGAGGGGGACGAGTACAATGAGCAGTTCTTC
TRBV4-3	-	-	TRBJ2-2	CASSTWTAGTGELFF	TGCGCCAGCAGCACTTGGACGGCGGGCACCGGGGAGCTGTTTTTT
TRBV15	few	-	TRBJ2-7	CATSRGGVVGGGYEQYF	TGTGCCACCAGCAGAGGAGGGGTTGTCGGAGGAGGGTACGAGCAGTACTTC
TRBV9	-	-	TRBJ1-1	CASSSRARQSTEAFF	TGTGCCAGCAGCTCAAGGGCGCGGCAGAGCACTGAAGCTTTCTTT
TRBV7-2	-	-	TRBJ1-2	CASSTRTNGYTF	TGTGCCAGCAGCACCAGGACAAATGGCTACACCTTC
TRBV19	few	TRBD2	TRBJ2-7	CASSISGAGGRYEQYF	TGTGCCAGTAGTATAAGCGGAGCGGGGGGCCGCTACGAGCAGTACTTC
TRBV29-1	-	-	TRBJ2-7	CSVEVGRVGRKQYF	TGCAGCGTTGAAGTGGGCAGGGTGGGTCGAAAGCAGTACTTC
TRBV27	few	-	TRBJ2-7	CASSLRGYEQYF	TGTGCCAGCAGTTTGAGGGGGTACGAGCAGTACTTC
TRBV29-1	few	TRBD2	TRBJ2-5	CSVRTSGLQETQYF	TGCAGCGTGCGGACTAGCGGACTACAAGAGACCCAGTACTTC